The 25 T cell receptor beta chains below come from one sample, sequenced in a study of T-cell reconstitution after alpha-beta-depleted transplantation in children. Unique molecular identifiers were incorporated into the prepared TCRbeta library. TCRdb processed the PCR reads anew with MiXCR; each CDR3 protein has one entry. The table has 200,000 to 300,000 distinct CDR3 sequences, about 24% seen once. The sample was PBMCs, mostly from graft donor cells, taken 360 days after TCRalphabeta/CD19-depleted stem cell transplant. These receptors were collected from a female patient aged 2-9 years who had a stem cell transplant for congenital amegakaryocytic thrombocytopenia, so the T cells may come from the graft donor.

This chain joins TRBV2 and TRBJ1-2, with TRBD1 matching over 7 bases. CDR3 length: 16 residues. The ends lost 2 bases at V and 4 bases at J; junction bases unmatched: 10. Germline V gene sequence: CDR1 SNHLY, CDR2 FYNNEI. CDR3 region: CASSEFVRGQFYGYTF. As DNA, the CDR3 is TGTGCCAGCAGTGAATTCGTAAGGGGACAGTTCTATGGCTACACCTTC. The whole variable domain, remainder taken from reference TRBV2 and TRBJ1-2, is EPEVTQTPSHQVTQMGQEVILRCVPISNHLYFYWYRQILGQKVEFLVSFYNNEISEKSEIFDDQFSVERPDGSNFTLKIRSTKLEDSAMYFCASSEFVRGQFYGYTFGSGTRLTVV.

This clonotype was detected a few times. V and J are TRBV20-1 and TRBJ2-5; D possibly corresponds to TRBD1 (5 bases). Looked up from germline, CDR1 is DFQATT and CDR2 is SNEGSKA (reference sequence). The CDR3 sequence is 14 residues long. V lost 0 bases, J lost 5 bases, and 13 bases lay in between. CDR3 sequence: CSARDQAGWETQYF. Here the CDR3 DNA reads TGCAGTGCTAGAGATCAGGCAGGGTGGGAGACCCAGTACTTC.

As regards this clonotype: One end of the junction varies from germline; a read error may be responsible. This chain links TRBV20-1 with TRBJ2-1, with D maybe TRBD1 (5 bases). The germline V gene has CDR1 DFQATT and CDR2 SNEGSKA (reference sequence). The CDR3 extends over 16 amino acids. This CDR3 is CCARNFDSLLGDEQFF. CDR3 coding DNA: TGCTGTGCTAGAAATTTCGACAGCCTCCTGGGTGATGAGCAGTTCTTC.

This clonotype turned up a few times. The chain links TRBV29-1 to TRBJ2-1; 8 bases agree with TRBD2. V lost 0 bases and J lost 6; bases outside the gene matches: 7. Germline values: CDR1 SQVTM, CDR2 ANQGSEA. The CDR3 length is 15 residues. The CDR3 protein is CSVEDGAGGGNEQFF. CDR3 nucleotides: TGCAGCGTTGAAGACGGCGCGGGGGGCGGCAATGAGCAGTTCTTC.

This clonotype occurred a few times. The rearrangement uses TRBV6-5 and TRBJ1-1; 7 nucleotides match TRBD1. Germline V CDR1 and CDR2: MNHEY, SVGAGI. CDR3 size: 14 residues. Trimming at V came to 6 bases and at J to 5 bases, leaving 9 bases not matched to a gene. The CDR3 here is CASSKPDRATEAFF. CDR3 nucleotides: TGTGCCAGCAGCAAGCCCGACAGGGCTACTGAAGCTTTCTTT.

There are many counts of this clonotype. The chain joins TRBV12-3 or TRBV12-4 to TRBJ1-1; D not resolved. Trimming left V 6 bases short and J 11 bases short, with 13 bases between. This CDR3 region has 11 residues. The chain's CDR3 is CASSETGRAFF. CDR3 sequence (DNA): TGTGCCAGCAGCGAAACGGGTAGGGCTTTCTTT.

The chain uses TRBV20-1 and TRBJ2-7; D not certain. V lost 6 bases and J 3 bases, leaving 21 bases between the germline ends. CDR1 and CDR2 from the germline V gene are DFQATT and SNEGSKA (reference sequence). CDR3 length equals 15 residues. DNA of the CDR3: TGCAGTGCGCAAGACCGACGGCAGGTCCTCTACGAGCAGTACTTC. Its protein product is CSAQDRRQVLYEQYF.

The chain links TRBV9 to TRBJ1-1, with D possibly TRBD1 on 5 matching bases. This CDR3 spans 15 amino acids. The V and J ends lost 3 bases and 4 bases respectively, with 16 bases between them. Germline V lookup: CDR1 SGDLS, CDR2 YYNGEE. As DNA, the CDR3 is TGTGCCAGCAGCGCCCTCCTGTGTGGGGGCACTGAAGCTTTCTTT. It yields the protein CASSALLCGGTEAFF.

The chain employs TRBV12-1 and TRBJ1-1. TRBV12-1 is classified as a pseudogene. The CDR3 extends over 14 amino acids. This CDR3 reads CAISFWRGDTEAFF. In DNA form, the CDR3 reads TGTGCCATCAGCTTTTGGCGGGGAGACACTGAAGCTTTCTTT.

In nucleotides, the CDR3 is TGTGCCACCAGCAGAGGACAAGACCCTCGGGAATATTACACCTTC. Protein sequence: CATSRGQDPREYYTF. V usage is TRBV15 and J usage is TRBJ1-2; D is unresolved. Trimming pared 1 base from V and 11 bases from J, leaving 20 bases between. Germline values: CDR1 LNHNV, CDR2 YYDKDF (reference sequence). This CDR3 comprises 15 residues.

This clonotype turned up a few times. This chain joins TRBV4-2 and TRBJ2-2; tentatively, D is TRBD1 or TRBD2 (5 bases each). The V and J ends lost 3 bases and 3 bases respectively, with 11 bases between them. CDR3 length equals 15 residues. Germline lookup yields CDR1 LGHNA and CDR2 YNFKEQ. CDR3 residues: CASSQGPPHTGELFF. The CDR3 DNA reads TGTGCCAGCAGCCAGGGACCCCCACACACCGGGGAGCTGTTTTTT.

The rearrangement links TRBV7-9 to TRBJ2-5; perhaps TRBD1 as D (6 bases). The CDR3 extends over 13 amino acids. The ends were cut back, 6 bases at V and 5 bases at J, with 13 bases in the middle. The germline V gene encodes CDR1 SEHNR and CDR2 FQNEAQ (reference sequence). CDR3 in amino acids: CASRRDILETQYF. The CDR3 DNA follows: TGTGCCAGCAGACGGGACATCCTGGAGACCCAGTACTTC.

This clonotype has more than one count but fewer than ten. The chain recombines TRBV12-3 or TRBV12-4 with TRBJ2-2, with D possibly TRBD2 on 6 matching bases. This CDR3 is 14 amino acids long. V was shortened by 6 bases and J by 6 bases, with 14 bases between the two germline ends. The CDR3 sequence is CASRPGGGAGELFF. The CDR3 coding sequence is TGTGCCAGCAGGCCGGGCGGAGGGGCCGGGGAGCTGTTTTTT.

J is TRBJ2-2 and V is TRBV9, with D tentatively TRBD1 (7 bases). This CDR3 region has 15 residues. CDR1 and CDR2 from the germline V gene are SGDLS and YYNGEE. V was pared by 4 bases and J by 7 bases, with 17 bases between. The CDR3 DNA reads TGTGCCAGCAGCAAAGCTTCAGGGGGGATCGGGGAGCTGTTTTTT. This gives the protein CASSKASGGIGELFF. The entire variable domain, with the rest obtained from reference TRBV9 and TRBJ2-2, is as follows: DSGVTQTPKHLITATGQRVTLRCSPRSGDLSVYWYQQSLDQGLQFLIQYYNGEERAKGNILERFSAQQFPDLHSELNLSSLELGDSALYFCASSKASGGIGELFFGEGSRLTVL.

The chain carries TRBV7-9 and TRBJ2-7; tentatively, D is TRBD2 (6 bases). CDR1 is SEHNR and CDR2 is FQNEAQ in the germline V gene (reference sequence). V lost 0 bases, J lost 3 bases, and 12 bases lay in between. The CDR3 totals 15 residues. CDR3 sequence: CASSLAAGIDYEQYF. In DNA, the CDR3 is TGTGCCAGCAGCTTAGCCGCGGGGATAGACTACGAGCAGTACTTC.

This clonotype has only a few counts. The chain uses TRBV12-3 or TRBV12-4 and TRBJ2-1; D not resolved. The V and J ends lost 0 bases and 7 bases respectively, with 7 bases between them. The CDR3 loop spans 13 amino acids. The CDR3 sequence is CASSLAETNEQFF. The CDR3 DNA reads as TGTGCCAGCAGTTTAGCGGAGACTAATGAGCAGTTCTTC.

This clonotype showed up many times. DNA of the CDR3: TGTGCCAGCAGCCAAGTGGCAGGGGTAGGGTCCTACGAGCAGTACTTC. Translating it yields CASSQVAGVGSYEQYF. The chain is built from TRBV3-1 and TRBJ2-7; TRBD1 is a possible D gene (6 bases). The V gene lost 1 base and the J gene lost 1 base, with 14 bases spanning the gap. Germline V lookup: CDR1 LGHDT, CDR2 YNNKEL (reference sequence). This CDR3 region has 16 residues.

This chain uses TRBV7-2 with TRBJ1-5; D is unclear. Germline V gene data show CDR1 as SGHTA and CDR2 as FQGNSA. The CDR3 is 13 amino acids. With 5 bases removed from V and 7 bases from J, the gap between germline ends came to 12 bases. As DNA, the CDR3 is TGTGCCAGCAGCGTTCAAATGGGACAGCCCCAGCATTTT. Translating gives CASSVQMGQPQHF.

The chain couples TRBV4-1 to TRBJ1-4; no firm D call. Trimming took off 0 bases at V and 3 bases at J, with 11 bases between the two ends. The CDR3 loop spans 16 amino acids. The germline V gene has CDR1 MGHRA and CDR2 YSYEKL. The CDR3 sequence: CASSQDLTLSNEKLFF. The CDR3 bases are TGCGCCAGCAGCCAAGACCTTACACTTTCTAATGAAAAACTGTTTTTT.

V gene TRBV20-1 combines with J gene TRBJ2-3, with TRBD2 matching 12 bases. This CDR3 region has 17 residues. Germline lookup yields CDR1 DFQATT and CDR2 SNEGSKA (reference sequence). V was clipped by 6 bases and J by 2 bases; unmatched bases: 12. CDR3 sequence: CSAKGASGRALTDTQYF. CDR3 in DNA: TGCAGTGCGAAGGGGGCTAGCGGGAGGGCCCTCACAGATACGCAGTATTTT.

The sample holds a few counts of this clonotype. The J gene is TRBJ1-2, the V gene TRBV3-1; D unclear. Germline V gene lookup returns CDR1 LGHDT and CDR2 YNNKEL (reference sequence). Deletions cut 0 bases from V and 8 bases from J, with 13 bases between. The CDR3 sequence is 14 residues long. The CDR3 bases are TGTGCCAGCAGCCAAGATACCGGGTGGAGCGGCTACACCTTC. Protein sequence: CASSQDTGWSGYTF. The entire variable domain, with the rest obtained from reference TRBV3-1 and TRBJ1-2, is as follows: DTAVSQTPKYLVTQMGNDKSIKCEQNLGHDTMYWYKQDSKKFLKIMFSYNNKELIINETVPNRFSPKSPDKAHLNLHINSLELGDSAVYFCASSQDTGWSGYTFGSGTRLTVV.

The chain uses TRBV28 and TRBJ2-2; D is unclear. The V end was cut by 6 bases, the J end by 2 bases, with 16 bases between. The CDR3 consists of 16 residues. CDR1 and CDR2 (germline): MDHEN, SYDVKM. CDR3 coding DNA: TGTGCCAGCAGCCACGACCCGGGTCCTAACACCGGGGAGCTGTTTTTT. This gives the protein CASSHDPGPNTGELFF.

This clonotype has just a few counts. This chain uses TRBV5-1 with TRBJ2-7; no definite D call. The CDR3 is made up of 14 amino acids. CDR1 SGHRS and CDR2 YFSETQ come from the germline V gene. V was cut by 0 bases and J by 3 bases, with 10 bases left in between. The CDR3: CASSLAYLDYEQYF. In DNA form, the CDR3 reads TGCGCCAGCAGCTTGGCGTATTTGGACTACGAGCAGTACTTC.

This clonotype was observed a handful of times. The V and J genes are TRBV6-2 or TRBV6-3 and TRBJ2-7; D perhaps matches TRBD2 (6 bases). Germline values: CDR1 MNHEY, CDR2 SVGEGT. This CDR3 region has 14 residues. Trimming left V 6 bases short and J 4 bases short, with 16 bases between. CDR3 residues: CASRRDSLWYEQYF. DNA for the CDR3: TGTGCCAGCAGAAGGGACTCCCTATGGTACGAGCAGTACTTC.

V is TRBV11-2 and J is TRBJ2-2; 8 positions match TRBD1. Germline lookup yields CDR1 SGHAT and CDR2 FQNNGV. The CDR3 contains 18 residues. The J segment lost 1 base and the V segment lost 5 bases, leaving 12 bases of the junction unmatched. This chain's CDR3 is CASSPRFQGAGNTGELFF. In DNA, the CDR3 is TGTGCCAGCAGCCCCCGATTTCAGGGGGCAGGGAACACCGGGGAGCTGTTTTTT.